The clone carrying this TCR beta chain was counted ten times or more. The record originates from a study of T cells in Graves' hyperthyroidism and ophthalmopathy. From RNA transcripts, TCR beta CDR3 regions were amplified. A set of HTBI primers served as the primers for a first-round RT-PCR of the TCR CDR3. TCRdb redid the calling of the multiplex PCR reads with MiXCR, one entry per CDR3 protein. The data show about 570,000 distinct CDR3 sequences, around 42% seen once. This CDR3 has 12 residues. The germline V gene encodes CDR1 MNHEY and CDR2 SVGEGT. Trimming took off 4 bases at V and 5 bases at J, with 9 bases between the two ends.

The V gene is TRBV6-2 or TRBV6-3, the J gene TRBJ2-7; D is undetermined. The sample comprised peripheral blood or thyroid tissue (not recorded which). The sequence was collected from an adult woman with Graves' disease, either hyperthyroidism or ophthalmopathy (not recorded which). CDR3 bases: TGTGCCAGCAGTTGGATGGGCCACGAGCAGTACTTC. Amino acid sequence: CASSWMGHEQYF.